This entry lists 17 T cell receptor beta chains sequenced from one sample in a study of OX40 agonist ivuxolimab in advanced cancers. Only in-frame clones appear in the TCRdb table, and some are missing; sequencing was by immunoSEQ multiplex PCR. The sample carries around 20,000 clones, about 90% recorded once. This sample comprised CD4+ or CD8+ T cells sorted from blood, obtained in a trial of the OX40 agonist ivuxolimab. These receptor sequences come from an adult with an advanced solid tumor such as melanoma, head and neck, liver or kidney cancer.

The chain joins TRBV27 to TRBJ2-7; TRBD2 is a possible D gene (6 bases). Germline V gene data show CDR1 as MNHEY and CDR2 as SMNVEV (reference sequence). V was trimmed by 8 bases and J by 5 bases, leaving 16 bases between them. The CDR3 consists of 13 residues. The CDR3 protein is CASSGLLDHEQYF. In DNA, the CDR3 is TGTGCCAGCTCGGGACTCCTTGACCACGAGCAGTACTTC.

The chain joins TRBV28 to TRBJ1-5; unclear D gene. V lost 7 bases and J 7 bases, leaving 11 bases between the germline ends. This CDR3 is built from 12 residues. From germline, CDR1 is MDHEN and CDR2 SYDVKM. CDR3 sequence (DNA): TGTGCCAGCACCCCACGGGGACAGCCCCAGCATTTT. It specifies CASTPRGQPQHF.

The gene calls are TRBV6-1 and TRBJ2-1, with TRBD2 matching 9 bases. Trimming took 6 bases from V and 4 from J; bases not matched to a gene: 4. CDR1 MNHNS and CDR2 SASEGT come from the germline V gene. The CDR3 consists of 14 residues. The CDR3 region has the DNA TGTGCCAGCAGGGCTAGCGGGATTTACAATGAGCAGTTCTTC. Translation: CASRASGIYNEQFF.

V is TRBV19 and J is TRBJ2-2; 7 positions agree with TRBD1. Germline V gene sequence: CDR1 LNHDA, CDR2 SQIVND (reference sequence). The junction had 11 bases not matched to a gene; V was cut back by 4 bases and J by 6 bases. The CDR3 runs to 16 residues. This CDR3 is CASSTLTGNDAGELFF. The DNA for the CDR3 is TGTGCCAGTAGTACCCTGACAGGGAACGACGCCGGGGAGCTGTTTTTT.

The CDR3 sequence: CASSFQVINTGELFF. The CDR3 nucleotides read TGTGCCAGCAGCTTCCAGGTCATCAACACCGGGGAGCTGTTTTTT. The chain recombines TRBV5-6 with TRBJ2-2, with D unclear. This CDR3 contains 15 residues. Trimming stripped 2 bases from V and 2 bases from J, with 10 bases between. CDR1 and CDR2 from the germline V gene are SGHDT and YYEEEE.

The V and J genes are TRBV5-6 and TRBJ2-1; D possibly matches TRBD1 or TRBD2 (5 bases each). The germline V gene encodes CDR1 SGHDT and CDR2 YYEEEE. The ends were cut back, 1 base at V and 5 bases at J, with 19 bases in the middle. This CDR3 spans 17 amino acids. In DNA, the CDR3 is TGTGCCAGCAGCTTGTTAGGGGTGCTAGCCCGAGACAATGAGCAGTTCTTC. Residues: CASSLLGVLARDNEQFF.

The chain joins TRBV19 to TRBJ2-7, with D maybe TRBD2 (6 bases). Germline values: CDR1 LNHDA, CDR2 SQIVND (reference sequence). The CDR3 has 15 residues. Deletions cut 3 bases from V and 6 bases from J, with 18 bases between. The CDR3 sequence is CASSIGLHLGGEQYF. Written as DNA, the CDR3 is TGTGCCAGTAGTATCGGCTTACACCTCGGGGGCGAGCAGTACTTC.

This clone was seen once. This chain uses TRBV28 with TRBJ2-7, with 8 positions matching TRBD1. Germline V gene sequence: CDR1 MDHEN, CDR2 SYDVKM. Losses at the gene ends were 6 bases for V and 4 bases for J; bases not matched to a gene: 5. The CDR3 loop spans 13 amino acids. The CDR3 reads CASSYRGAYEQYF. CDR3 nucleotides: TGTGCCAGCAGCTACAGGGGGGCATACGAGCAGTACTTC. Combining the CDR3 with reference TRBV28 and TRBJ2-7 gives the whole variable domain DVKVTQSSRYLVKRTGEKVFLECVQDMDHENMFWYRQDPGLGLRLIYFSYDVKMKEKGDIPEGYSVSREKKERFSLILESASTNQTSMYLCASSYRGAYEQYFGPGTRLTVT.

The CDR3 loop reads CASSLNPRYSGELNEKLFF. The CDR3, as DNA: TGTGCCAGCAGCCTCAATCCCAGATACTCAGGGGAACTTAATGAAAAACTGTTTTTT. The chain employs TRBV21-1 and TRBJ1-4; TRBD1 is the table's D call and was not checked against the DNA. TRBV21-1 constitutes a pseudogene. CDR3 length equals 19 residues.

The gene calls are TRBV6-5 and TRBJ2-3; D is perhaps TRBD2 (6 bases). Trimming cost V 4 bases and J 4 bases, with 15 bases left between them. The length of the CDR3 is 15 residues. CDR1 is MNHEY, CDR2 SVGAGI, per germline. CDR3 loop: CASSSAGWAPDTQYF. In nucleotides, the CDR3 is TGTGCCAGCAGTTCTGCGGGATGGGCGCCAGATACGCAGTATTTT.

In its sample, this clone is medium-sized. The chain recombines TRBV27 with TRBJ2-2; D is unresolved. Trimming cost V 3 bases and J 6 bases, with 11 bases left between them. This CDR3 region has 14 residues. Germline assignment: CDR1 MNHEY and CDR2 SMNVEV (reference sequence). This chain's CDR3 is CASSFDSSAGELFF. The CDR3 DNA is TGTGCCAGCAGTTTCGACTCCTCCGCCGGGGAGCTGTTTTTT.

The chain carries TRBV4-1 and TRBJ1-2; 10 nucleotides agree with TRBD1. V was clipped by 2 bases and J by 4 bases; unmatched bases: 4. CDR1 is MGHRA and CDR2 is YSYEKL in the germline V gene. The CDR3 sequence is 15 residues long. The CDR3 loop reads CASSQTGTGVYGYTF. CDR3 DNA sequence: TGCGCCAGCAGCCAAACCGGGACAGGGGTCTATGGCTACACCTTC.

This chain joins TRBV28 and TRBJ2-2; D gene ambiguous. Germline values: CDR1 MDHEN, CDR2 SYDVKM. V was trimmed by 5 bases and J by 5 bases, leaving 9 bases between them. This CDR3 has 13 amino acids. The CDR3 DNA reads TGTGCCAGCAGTCTTCCCGGGACCGGGGAGCTGTTTTTT. Encoded protein: CASSLPGTGELFF. The whole variable domain, filled in from reference TRBV28 and TRBJ2-2, reads DVKVTQSSRYLVKRTGEKVFLECVQDMDHENMFWYRQDPGLGLRLIYFSYDVKMKEKGDIPEGYSVSREKKERFSLILESASTNQTSMYLCASSLPGTGELFFGEGSRLTVL.

The chain uses TRBV27 and TRBJ1-4; no reliable D call. This CDR3 comprises 13 residues. V was pared by 7 bases and J by 7 bases, with 13 bases between. Looked up from germline, CDR1 is MNHEY and CDR2 is SMNVEV (reference sequence). DNA for the CDR3: TGTGCCAGCAAGGAAGGCCCTGGTGAAAAACTGTTTTTT. The encoded protein is CASKEGPGEKLFF. Based on the CDR3 plus reference TRBV27 and TRBJ1-4, the full variable domain is EAQVTQNPRYLITVTGKKLTVTCSQNMNHEYMSWYRQDPGLGLRQIYYSMNVEVTDKGDVPEGYKVSRKEKRNFPLILESPSPNQTSLYFCASKEGPGEKLFFGSGTQLSVL.

This clone was found once. CDR3 residues: CASSLWGLAGALSTDTQYF. In DNA form, the CDR3 reads TGTGCCAGCAGCCTTTGGGGACTAGCGGGAGCCCTTAGCACAGATACGCAGTATTTT. V usage is TRBV11-2 and J usage is TRBJ2-3, with 14 nucleotides matching TRBD2. Trimming removed 5 bases from V and 0 bases from J; junction bases left unmatched: 10. CDR1 and CDR2 (germline): SGHAT, FQNNGV. The CDR3 is 19 amino acids.

J is TRBJ2-1 and V is TRBV6-1; D is ambiguous. This CDR3 is built from 13 residues. CDR1 and CDR2 (germline): MNHNS, SASEGT. Trimming cost V 6 bases and J 2 bases, with 8 bases left between them. CDR3 in DNA: TGTGCCAGCAGATGGATAACCTACAATGAGCAGTTCTTC. The encoded protein is CASRWITYNEQFF.

The chain couples TRBV27 to TRBJ2-3; D remains unclear. The germline V and J ends were trimmed by 6 bases and 6 bases, with 13 bases remaining between them. CDR1 and CDR2 from the germline V gene are MNHEY and SMNVEV (reference sequence). The CDR3 is 13 residues long. The CDR3 here is CASSPLVSDTQYF. For the CDR3, the DNA is TGTGCCAGCAGCCCCTTGGTTTCTGATACGCAGTATTTT.